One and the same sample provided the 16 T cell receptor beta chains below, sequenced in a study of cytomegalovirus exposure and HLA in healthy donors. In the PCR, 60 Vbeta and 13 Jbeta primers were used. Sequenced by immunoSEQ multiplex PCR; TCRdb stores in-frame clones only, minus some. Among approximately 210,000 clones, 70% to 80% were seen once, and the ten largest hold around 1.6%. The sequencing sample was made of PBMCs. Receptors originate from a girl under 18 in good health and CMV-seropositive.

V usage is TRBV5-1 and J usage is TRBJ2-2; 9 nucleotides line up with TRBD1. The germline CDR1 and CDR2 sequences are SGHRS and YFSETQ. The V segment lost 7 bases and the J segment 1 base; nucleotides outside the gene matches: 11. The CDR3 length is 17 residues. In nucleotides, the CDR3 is TGCGCCAGCTCACCACTAGGACAGGGGCGGAACACCGGGGAGCTGTTTTTT. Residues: CASSPLGQGRNTGELFF.

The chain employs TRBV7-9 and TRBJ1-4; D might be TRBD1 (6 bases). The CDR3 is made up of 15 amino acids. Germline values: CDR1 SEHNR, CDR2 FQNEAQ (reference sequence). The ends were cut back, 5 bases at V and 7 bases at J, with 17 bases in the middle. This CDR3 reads CASSRSQGAAEKLFF. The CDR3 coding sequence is TGTGCCAGCAGCAGGTCACAGGGAGCCGCTGAAAAACTGTTTTTT.

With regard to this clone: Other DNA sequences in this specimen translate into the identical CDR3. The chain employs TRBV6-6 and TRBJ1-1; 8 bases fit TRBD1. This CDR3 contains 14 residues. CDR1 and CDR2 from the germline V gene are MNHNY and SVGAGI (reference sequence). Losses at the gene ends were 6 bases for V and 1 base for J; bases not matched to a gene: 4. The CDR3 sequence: CASRAGTGNTEAFF. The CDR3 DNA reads TGTGCCAGCAGGGCCGGGACAGGGAACACTGAAGCTTTCTTT.

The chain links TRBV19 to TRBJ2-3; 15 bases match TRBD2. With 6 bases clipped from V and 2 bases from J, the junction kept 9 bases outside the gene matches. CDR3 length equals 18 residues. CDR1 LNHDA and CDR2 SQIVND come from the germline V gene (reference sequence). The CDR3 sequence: CASRKGLAGGLITDTQYF. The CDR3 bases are TGTGCCAGTAGGAAAGGACTAGCGGGGGGGCTCATCACAGATACGCAGTATTTT.

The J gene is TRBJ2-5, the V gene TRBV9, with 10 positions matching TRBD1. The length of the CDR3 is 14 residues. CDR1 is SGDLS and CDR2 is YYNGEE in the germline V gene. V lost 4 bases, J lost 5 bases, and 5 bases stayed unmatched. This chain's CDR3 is CASSPRQGAETQYF. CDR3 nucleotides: TGTGCCAGCAGCCCCCGACAGGGGGCGGAGACCCAGTACTTC. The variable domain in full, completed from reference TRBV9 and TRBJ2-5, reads DSGVTQTPKHLITATGQRVTLRCSPRSGDLSVYWYQQSLDQGLQFLIQYYNGEERAKGNILERFSAQQFPDLHSELNLSSLELGDSALYFCASSPRQGAETQYFGPGTRLLVL.

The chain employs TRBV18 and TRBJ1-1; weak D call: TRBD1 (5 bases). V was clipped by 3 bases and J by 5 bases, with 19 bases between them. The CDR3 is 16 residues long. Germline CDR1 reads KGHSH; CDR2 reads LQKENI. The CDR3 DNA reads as TGTGCCAGCTCACCTCCGATGGGGCCAGGGCTTACTGAAGCTTTCTTT. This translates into CASSPPMGPGLTEAFF.

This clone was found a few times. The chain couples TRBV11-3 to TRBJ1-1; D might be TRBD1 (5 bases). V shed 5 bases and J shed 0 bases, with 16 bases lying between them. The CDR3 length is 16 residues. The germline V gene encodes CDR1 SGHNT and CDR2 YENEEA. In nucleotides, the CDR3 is TGTGCCAGCAGCCAATGGCCCACAGGTATGAACACTGAAGCTTTCTTT. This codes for CASSQWPTGMNTEAFF. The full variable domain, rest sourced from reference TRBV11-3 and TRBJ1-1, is EAGVVQSPRYKIIEKKQPVAFWCNPISGHNTLYWYLQNLGQGPELLIRYENEEAVDDSQLPKDRFSAERLKGVDSTLKIQPAELGDSAVYLCASSQWPTGMNTEAFFGQGTRLTVV.

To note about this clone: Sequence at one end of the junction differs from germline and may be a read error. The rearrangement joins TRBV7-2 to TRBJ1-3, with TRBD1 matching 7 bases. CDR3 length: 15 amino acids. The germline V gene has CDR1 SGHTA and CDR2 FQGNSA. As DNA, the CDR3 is TGTGCCAGCAGCCCAGGGGGGAACTCTGGAAACACCACATATTTT. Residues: CASSPGGNSGNTTYF.

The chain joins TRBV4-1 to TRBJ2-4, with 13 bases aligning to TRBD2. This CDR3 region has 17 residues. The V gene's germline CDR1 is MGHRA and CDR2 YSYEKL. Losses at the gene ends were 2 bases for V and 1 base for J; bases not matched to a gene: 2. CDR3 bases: TGCGCCAGCAGCCAACCGACTAGCGGGGGGGCCAAAAACATTCAGTACTTC. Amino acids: CASSQPTSGGAKNIQYF.

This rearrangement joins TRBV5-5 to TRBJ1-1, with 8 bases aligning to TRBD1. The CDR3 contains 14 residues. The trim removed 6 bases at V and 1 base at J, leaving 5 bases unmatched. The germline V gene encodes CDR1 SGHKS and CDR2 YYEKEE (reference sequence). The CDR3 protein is CASTPGGPNTEAFF. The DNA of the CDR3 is TGTGCCAGCACCCCAGGGGGCCCGAACACTGAAGCTTTCTTT.

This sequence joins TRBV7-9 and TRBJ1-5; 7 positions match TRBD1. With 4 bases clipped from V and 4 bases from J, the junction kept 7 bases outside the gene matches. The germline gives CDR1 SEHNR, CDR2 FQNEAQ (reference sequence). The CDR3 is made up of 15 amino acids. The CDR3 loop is CASSSTGTENQPQHF. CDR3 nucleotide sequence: TGTGCCAGCAGCTCCACCGGGACAGAAAATCAGCCCCAGCATTTT.

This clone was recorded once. DNA of the CDR3: TGTGCCAGCAGCTTTTTTTCCGGTACCAATCAGCCCCAGCATTTT. Protein sequence: CASSFFSGTNQPQHF. This sequence joins TRBV5-7 and TRBJ1-5; D gene uncertain. TRBV5-7 counts as an open reading frame of uncertain function. The CDR3 is 15 residues long. V lost 2 bases and J 3 bases, leaving 12 bases between the germline ends.

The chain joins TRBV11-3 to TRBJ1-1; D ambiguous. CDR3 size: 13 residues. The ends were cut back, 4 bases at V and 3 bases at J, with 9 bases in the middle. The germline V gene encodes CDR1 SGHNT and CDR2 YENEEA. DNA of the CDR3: TGTGCCAGCAGCTCATTTCAGGACACTGAAGCTTTCTTT. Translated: CASSSFQDTEAFF.

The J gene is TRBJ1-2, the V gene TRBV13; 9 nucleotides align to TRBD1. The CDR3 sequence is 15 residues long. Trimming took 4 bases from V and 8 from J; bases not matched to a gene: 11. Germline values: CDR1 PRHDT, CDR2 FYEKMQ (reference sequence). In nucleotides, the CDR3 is TGTGCCAGCAGCTCAGCGGGACAGGGTTCGAGCGGCTACACCTTC. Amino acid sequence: CASSSAGQGSSGYTF.

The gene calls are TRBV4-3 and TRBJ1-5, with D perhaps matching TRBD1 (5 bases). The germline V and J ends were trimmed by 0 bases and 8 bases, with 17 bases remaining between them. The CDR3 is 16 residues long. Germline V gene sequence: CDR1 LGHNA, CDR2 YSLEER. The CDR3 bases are TGCGCCAGCAGCCAAGAATGGGCAGGGTCGGATAAGCCCCAGCATTTT. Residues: CASSQEWAGSDKPQHF.

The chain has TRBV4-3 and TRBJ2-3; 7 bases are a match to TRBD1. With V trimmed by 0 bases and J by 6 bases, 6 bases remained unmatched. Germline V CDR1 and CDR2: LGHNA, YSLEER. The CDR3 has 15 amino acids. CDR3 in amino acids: CASSQDRGFVDTQYF. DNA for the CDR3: TGCGCCAGCAGCCAAGACAGGGGGTTTGTGGATACGCAGTATTTT.